What follows are 17 T cell receptor beta chains derived from one specimen sequenced in a study of T cell repertoires in cytomegalovirus infection. TCRdb re-derived calls from the reads in MiXCR, one entry per CDR3 protein. The table records under 130,000 distinct CDR3 sequences, under 50% of them present only once. Which antigens these TCRs recognize remains unknown. Sequencing was performed on CD8+ T cells from cultured PBMCs, taken from culture after CMV antigen stimulation. All receptors come from a human donor in good health (CMV status not recorded). Some clones in this sample may be carry-over from other donors' samples.

This clonotype showed up just a few times. The J gene is TRBJ2-2, the V gene TRBV6-1; 11 bases are shared with TRBD1. V trimming: 3 bases; J trimming: 0 bases; junction bases outside the gene matches: 3. The germline V gene encodes CDR1 MNHNS and CDR2 SASEGT. The CDR3 has 17 residues. The CDR3 protein is CASSDPGQGANTGELFF. CDR3 coding DNA: TGTGCCAGCAGTGATCCGGGACAGGGGGCGAACACCGGGGAGCTGTTTTTT.

The rearrangement joins TRBV11-2 to TRBJ2-2; D gene ambiguous. Deletions cut 0 bases from V and 4 bases from J, with 12 bases between. Germline CDR1 is SGHAT and CDR2 is FQNNGV. CDR3 length: 16 amino acids. CDR3 sequence (DNA): TGTGCCAGCAGCTTAGACACCCTCGGGCCCACCGGGGAGCTGTTTTTT. It encodes CASSLDTLGPTGELFF.

This clonotype occurred a few times. This chain connects TRBV19 to TRBJ2-3; 10 positions agree with TRBD2. The CDR3 contains 17 residues. CDR1 and CDR2 (germline): LNHDA, SQIVND (reference sequence). The V segment lost 7 bases and the J segment 5 bases; nucleotides outside the gene matches: 15. This CDR3 reads CASTPWGLAGEVDTQYF. In DNA form, the CDR3 reads TGTGCCAGTACCCCATGGGGGCTAGCGGGGGAGGTAGATACGCAGTATTTT.

J is TRBJ2-2 and V is TRBV19; 10 nucleotides agree with TRBD2. Germline lookup yields CDR1 LNHDA and CDR2 SQIVND (reference sequence). V dropped 3 bases and J dropped 3; count of bases not matched to a gene: 7. This CDR3 is 17 amino acids long. CDR3 sequence reads: CASSMEVAGGYTGELFF. In DNA, the CDR3 is TGTGCCAGTAGTATGGAGGTAGCGGGGGGTTACACCGGGGAGCTGTTTTTT.

The J gene is TRBJ1-2, the V gene TRBV7-6, with 9 bases matching TRBD1. Germline trimming cut 5 bases from V and 2 bases from J; bases unmatched to any gene: 9. CDR3 size: 16 residues. Germline lookup yields CDR1 SGHVS and CDR2 FNYEAQ. The CDR3: CASSPSLGQGNYGYTF. The CDR3 coding sequence is TGTGCCAGCAGCCCATCCCTTGGACAGGGGAACTATGGCTACACCTTC.

This clonotype was recorded a few times. J is TRBJ2-1 and V is TRBV19; TRBD2 matches at 10 bases. J was trimmed by 9 bases and V by 8 bases; bases with no gene match: 22. Per the germline V gene, CDR1 is LNHDA and CDR2 is SQIVND (reference sequence). The CDR3 is made up of 18 amino acids. The CDR3 loop is CASRREAHGPSGGAEQFF. CDR3 nucleotides: TGTGCCAGTCGCCGGGAGGCCCACGGTCCTAGCGGGGGCGCTGAGCAGTTCTTC.

The chain uses TRBV29-1 and TRBJ2-3, with 12 bases matching TRBD2. Unmatched junction bases numbered 9, after V lost 3 bases and J lost 2 bases. The length of the CDR3 is 17 residues. Looked up from germline, CDR1 is SQVTM and CDR2 is ANQGSEA. CDR3 sequence (DNA): TGCAGCGTTGACGGGCTAGCGGGGGGGCTGAACACAGATACGCAGTATTTT. Its translation is CSVDGLAGGLNTDTQYF.

The V call is TRBV7-2, the J call TRBJ2-2, with 11 bases that match TRBD2. The trim removed 2 bases at V and 3 bases at J, leaving 5 bases unmatched. The CDR3 is 17 amino acids. Germline V CDR1 and CDR2: SGHTA, FQGNSA. CDR3 sequence: CASSLFLAGGYTGELFF. The CDR3 region has the DNA TGTGCCAGCAGCTTATTCCTAGCGGGGGGTTACACCGGGGAGCTGTTTTTT.

V gene TRBV2 combines with J gene TRBJ1-1, with 8 bases that match TRBD1. This CDR3 region has 16 residues. Germline CDR1 and CDR2: SNHLY and FYNNEI. The ends lost 3 bases at V and 3 bases at J; junction bases unmatched: 9. The chain's CDR3 is CASSDWPQGADTEAFF. The CDR3, as DNA: TGTGCCAGCAGTGATTGGCCCCAGGGGGCGGACACTGAAGCTTTCTTT.

The chain combines TRBV9 with TRBJ2-5; D uncertain. V was trimmed by 0 bases and J by 1 base, leaving 7 bases between them. CDR1 and CDR2 (germline): SGDLS, YYNGEE. This CDR3 is built from 14 residues. CDR3 in DNA: TGTGCCAGCAGCGTAGCCGGCAGCCAAGAGACCCAGTACTTC. Protein product: CASSVAGSQETQYF.

This clonotype was seen a few times. The chain joins TRBV7-9 to TRBJ2-4, with D perhaps given as TRBD1 or TRBD2 (5 bases each). Between the trimmed V and J ends, which lost 4 bases and 5 bases, there was a span of 18 bases. The length of the CDR3 is 16 residues. Germline values: CDR1 SEHNR, CDR2 FQNEAQ (reference sequence). CDR3 sequence reads: CASSSRERGEQNIQYF. The CDR3, as DNA: TGTGCCAGCAGCTCTCGGGAACGAGGGGAGCAAAACATTCAGTACTTC.

The CDR3 nucleotides read TGTGCCAGCAGCCCCCCAGCGGGGGGTTACAATGAGCAGTTCTTC. Its protein is CASSPPAGGYNEQFF. This chain uses TRBV11-1 with TRBJ2-1, with TRBD2 matching over 9 bases. Germline loops: CDR1 SGHAT, CDR2 FQDESV (reference sequence). V gave up 5 bases and J gave up 4 bases; unmatched junction bases: 6. The CDR3 consists of 15 residues.

The V call is TRBV24-1, the J call TRBJ2-7; 10 bases fit TRBD1. This CDR3 is built from 14 residues. Germline V lookup: CDR1 KGHDR, CDR2 SFDVKD. Unmatched junction bases numbered 8, after V lost 10 bases and J lost 3 bases. As DNA, the CDR3 is TGTGCCACACAAAGGACAGGGGGAAACTACGAGCAGTACTTC. Translating gives CATQRTGGNYEQYF.

The V call is TRBV7-9, the J call TRBJ2-1, with 7 bases aligning to TRBD1. CDR1 is SEHNR and CDR2 is FQNEAQ in the germline V gene (reference sequence). This CDR3 region has 14 residues. V dropped 5 bases and J dropped 7; count of bases not matched to a gene: 8. DNA for the CDR3: TGTGCCAGCAGCAGGGTAGGGGGCGGGAATGAGCAGTTCTTC. This gives the protein CASSRVGGGNEQFF.

This clonotype was detected a few times. The rearrangement uses TRBV12-3 or TRBV12-4 and TRBJ1-1, with D tentatively TRBD1 (5 bases). V was shortened by 7 bases and J by 3 bases, with 15 bases between the two germline ends. This CDR3 is built from 14 residues. CDR3 residues: CASILGGEDTEAFF. The CDR3 DNA sequence: TGTGCCAGCATCTTGGGGGGGGAGGACACTGAAGCTTTCTTT.

In this sample, this clonotype turned up a few times. The V call is TRBV10-3, the J call TRBJ2-2; 8 bases line up with TRBD1. The CDR3 runs 17 residues. Trimming cost V 6 bases and J 1 base; bases outside gene matches: 10. Germline V gives CDR1 ENHRY, CDR2 SYGVKD. The CDR3 here is CAISSIQGAGNTGELFF. The DNA for the CDR3 is TGTGCCATCAGCTCGATCCAGGGGGCAGGGAACACCGGGGAGCTGTTTTTT.

V gene TRBV27 combines with J gene TRBJ2-5; 14 bases fit TRBD2. The CDR3 spans 16 residues. Germline values: CDR1 MNHEY, CDR2 SMNVEV (reference sequence). Trimming removed 0 bases from V and 3 bases from J; junction bases left unmatched: 0. The CDR3 region has the DNA TGTGCCAGCAGTTTATCGACTAGCGGGGGGGAAGAGACCCAGTACTTC. The encoded protein is CASSLSTSGGEETQYF.